The rows below give T cell receptor beta chains drawn from one sample of a study of shared clonotypes between healthy human individuals. Produced via immunoSEQ multiplex PCR; TCRdb's table is partial and in-frame only. The sample holds 2 million to 3 million clones, approximately 94% seen once. The sequencing sample was made of naive CD4+ T cells from PBMCs. These receptors came from a man between 18 and 35 years old in good health. Some clones in this sample may be carry-over from other donors' samples. Both conserved end residues are part of each CDR3. Fields, in order: J gene, V gene, clone size, D gene, CDR3 protein, CDR3 DNA. D genes are given only for firm matches. Size tells how often a clone was seen (once, few, many) or the class of an expanded clone, and some rows leave it out.

TRBJ1-4 | TRBV7-9 | few | - | CASSLDRATNEKLFF | TGTGCCAGCAGCTTAGACCGAGCAACTAATGAAAAACTGTTTTTT
TRBJ1-6 | TRBV30 | - | TRBD1 | CAWSTGQGESPLHF | TGTGCCTGGAGTACCGGACAGGGGGAATCACCCCTCCACTTT
TRBJ2-5 | TRBV6-1 | - | - | CASSARSGGETQYF | TGTGCCAGCAGCGCTAGATCGGGCGGGGAGACCCAGTACTTC
TRBJ1-1 | TRBV5-4 | once | - | CASSPGTPTTNTEAFF | TGTGCCAGCAGCCCTGGCACCCCGACGACGAACACTGAAGCTTTCTTT
TRBJ2-7 | TRBV27 | - | - | CASSLGKKSPYEQYF | TGTGCCAGCAGTTTAGGGAAAAAAAGCCCCTACGAGCAGTACTTC
TRBJ1-1 | TRBV5-6 | - | TRBD1 | CASSSRGQRTEAFF | TGTGCCAGCAGCTCCAGGGGGCAGCGAACTGAAGCTTTCTTT
TRBJ2-5 | TRBV2 | - | TRBD2 | CASRQGLAGGPDQETQYF | TGTGCCAGCAGGCAGGGACTAGCGGGAGGGCCCGACCAAGAGACCCAGTACTTC
TRBJ1-3 | TRBV28 | - | - | CASSSGTASSGNTIYF | TGTGCCAGCAGTTCCGGGACCGCCTCCTCTGGAAACACCATATATTTT
TRBJ2-7 | TRBV7-3 | - | TRBD1 | CASSLSDRTSSEQYF | TGTGCCAGCAGCCTTTCGGACAGGACAAGTTCCGAGCAGTACTTC
TRBJ1-1 | TRBV28 | few | - | CASSLRPNTEAFF | TGTGCCAGCAGTTTAAGGCCGAACACTGAAGCTTTCTTT
TRBJ2-4 | TRBV7-9 | - | - | CASSLAGENIQYF | TGTGCCAGCAGCTTAGCGGGTGAAAACATTCAGTACTTC
TRBJ2-7 | TRBV18 | - | TRBD1 | CASSPGTAIYEQYF | TGTGCCAGCTCCCCCGGGACAGCAATCTACGAGCAGTACTTC
TRBJ1-1 | TRBV5-1 | - | - | CASSLIPMNTEAFF | TGCGCCAGCAGCTTGATTCCAATGAACACTGAAGCTTTCTTT
TRBJ2-5 | TRBV28 | - | - | CASSFGGEETQYF | TGTGCCAGCAGTTTTGGCGGGGAAGAGACCCAGTACTTC
TRBJ2-3 | TRBV7-7 | - | TRBD2 | CASSPVAGFITDTQYF | TGTGCCAGCAGCCCTGTAGCGGGATTTATCACAGATACGCAGTATTTT
TRBJ1-1 | TRBV5-6 | - | - | CASSSVWTLNGEAFF | TGTGCCAGCAGCTCCGTTTGGACCTTAAATGGAGAAGCTTTCTTT
TRBJ2-7 | TRBV10-3 | - | - | CAISVSSGTYEQYF | TGTGCCATCAGTGTGAGTAGCGGCACCTACGAGCAGTACTTC
TRBJ1-1 | TRBV7-3 | - | TRBD1 | CASSRYRGTEAFF | TGTGCCAGCAGCAGATACAGGGGCACTGAAGCTTTCTTT
TRBJ2-3 | TRBV30 | - | - | CAWMGDFTDTQYF | TGTGCCTGGATGGGTGATTTCACAGATACGCAGTATTTT
TRBJ2-1 | TRBV5-4 | - | TRBD2 | CASSHSGGASGYNEQFF | TGTGCCAGCAGCCATTCCGGTGGGGCTAGCGGGTACAATGAGCAGTTCTTC